This T cell receptor beta chain was recorded in a study of identical twins. Findings and caveats of the study: Models underpredicted monozygotic twin sharing of out-of-frame TCR alpha. It was cross-sectional statistical analysis, not following the same donors, that the conclusions relied on.

This clonotype was seen ten or more times. Its antigen remains unknown. There are 17 residues in the CDR3. Unmatched junction bases numbered 9, after V lost 4 bases and J lost 0 bases. Per germline, CDR1 SGHAT and CDR2 FQNNGV. Healthy Caucasians alone served as donors. A universal primer site came from template switching; cDNA carried unique molecular identifiers. TCRdb independently ran MiXCR on the 5' RACE reads; one entry per CDR3 protein. The data contain 450,000 to 650,000 distinct CDR3 sequences, roughly 9.5% of them singletons. This same sample was also taken into another study, of yellow fever vaccine responses in identical twins.

The specimen sequenced was PBMCs. The rearrangement joins TRBV11-2 to TRBJ2-1; 7 bases are shared with TRBD2. The clonotype was recovered from a woman younger than 30 in good health. CDR3 bases: TGTGCCAGCAGCTCCGCTCAGCGGGAAACCTCCTACAATGAGCAGTTCTTC. Its protein product is CASSSAQRETSYNEQFF.